This paragraph covers one TCR beta chain sequence. This clonotype showed up many times. The clone's antigen remains unknown. One base away there is no much larger clone; base qualities are not given. On a BD FACSAria II, naive CD8 T cells were FACS-sorted as CD8+CD4-CCR7+CD45RA+ and collected into RLT Plus buffer. For a sensitivity comparison, a portion of naive CD8 T cell RNA was divided equally between MIDCIRS and a Smart-seq2-style 5'RACE protocol. CD8 T cells were enriched using RosetteSep CD8+ T Cell Enrichment Cocktail and Ficoll-Paque, and the enriched cells then underwent ACK red cell lysis. The data are from a study of molecular identifiers for immune sequencing clone quantification (dated by TCRdb to the late 2010s). Regarding the complete study: For a replicate experiment, RNA from roughly 20,000 or 100,000 naive CD8 T cells was divided into five aliquots, and four of the five aliquots were sequenced. This methods study used CD8 T cells to benchmark TCR RNA copy counting and molecular-identifier clustering-based TCR repertoire sequencing (MIDCIRS).

Library preparation employed PCR. The sequencing machine was an Illumina MiSeq. Total RNA was purified with the Qiagen AllPrep DNA/RNA kit. Reads from multiple sequencing runs of the same library were pooled before analysis. In the authors' own workflow: Reads were retained only if their TCR constant sequence matched exactly, and those retained reads were trimmed to 150 nt and grouped according to their 12-nt molecular barcodes. Reads within each barcode group were sub-clustered using a 15% Levenshtein threshold, and quality-weighted consensus sequences were constructed for each RNA molecule. Non-functional sequences were filtered out, along with any lower-count sequence sitting one edit away from another sequence. On the basis of fitting two negative binomial distributions, barcode sub-clusters with fewer than 20% of the maximum read count were discarded. TCRdb took the public reads, trimmed them with fastp at Q25, ran MiXCR for clone calling and kept in-frame beta chains. Rows with one shared CDR3 protein collapse into an entry with the most common genes and DNA. The V and J calls shown here were made by TCRdb, not taken from the authors' results. The sample has 35,000 to 45,000 distinct CDR3 sequences on record, about 18% of them singletons. Together, the top ten hold about 6.2% of the sample.

On the study overall, not on this receptor specifically: Identical TCR molecules sharing a barcode could cause highly expanded clone sizes to be underestimated. When barcode sub-clustering was omitted, TCR diversity was inflated by chimeric consensus sequences, with chimeras reaching as high as 47%. In CMV-specific effector cells, clones with more than 20 RNA copies accounted for over 97% of molecules, whereas in naive cells such clones accounted for under 1%. Modeling gave about three recovered TCR RNA copies per cell versus approximately 10 by digital PCR, implying roughly 28% capture efficiency. Even against a background of 800,000 to 1,000,000 naive CD8 T cells, spiked-in Jurkat TCR RNA amounting to a single cell's worth was reported to be detectable.

V is reduced by 0 bases and J by 7 bases, leaving a spacing of 7 bases between them. CDR1 and CDR2, per the germline V gene (reference sequence), are SGHNT and YYREEE. The CDR3 has 13 amino acids, counting the end cysteine and phenylalanine. Solely the CDR3 DNA is kept, with 39 bases framed from the first base. The sequence derives from a human donor in good health. Some libraries in this study had Jurkat cell RNA spiked in. The chain is made from TRBV5-4 and TRBJ2-2, with the D gene not clear enough to name. Sequences were obtained from naive CD8+ T cells from blood, with Jurkat cell RNA spiked in. The cell subset or site label on this specimen signifies: FACS-sorted CD8+CD4-CCR7+CD45RA+ naive T cells. The DNA sequence follows: TGTGCCAGCAGCTTGGCCATTCTCGGGGAGCTGTTTTTT. This is translated as CASSLAILGELFF.